The rows below give T cell receptor beta chains drawn from one sample of a study of blood T cell repertoires in COVID-19. Assay used: immunoSEQ multiplex PCR; TCRdb lists only in-frame clones, some missing. The sample includes approximately 150,000 clones, approximately 73% of them seen just once. Material: peripheral blood. These receptors came from a man between 60 and 70 years old with acute or convalescent COVID-19. Both conserved end residues are part of each CDR3. D genes are given only for firm matches. For some rows the clone size is stated as once, few or many, or as a class when expanded; others skip it.

clone_size	d_call	cdr3_length	v_call	j_call	cdr3_aa	cdr3_nt
NA	NA	15	TRBV5-1	TRBJ2-7	CASSLDTGPSYEQYF	TGCGCCAGCAGCTTGGACACGGGTCCCTCCTACGAGCAGTACTTC
NA	TRBD2	18	TRBV19	TRBJ2-2	CASSRRSGANANTGELFF	TGTGCCAGCAGTAGAAGAAGCGGGGCCAATGCGAACACCGGGGAGCTGTTTTTT
NA	TRBD1	15	TRBV11-1	TRBJ1-1	CASSPRAGGSTEAFF	TGTGCCAGCAGCCCCCGAGCAGGGGGGTCCACTGAAGCTTTCTTT
NA	NA	16	TRBV21-1	TRBJ2-1	CASSKRDRRHYNEQFF	TGTGCCAGCAGCAAACGGGACAGGCGCCACTACAATGAGCAGTTCTTC
NA	TRBD2	17	TRBV7-3	TRBJ2-1	CASSPFGLAGVYNEQFF	TGTGCCAGCAGCCCATTCGGACTAGCGGGAGTTTACAATGAGCAGTTCTTC
NA	NA	15	TRBV7-9	TRBJ2-7	CASRGPERGYYEQYF	TGTGCCAGCAGAGGGCCTGAAAGGGGATATTACGAGCAGTACTTC
NA	TRBD2	12	TRBV25-1	TRBJ2-1	CASSGLAGVQFF	TGTGCCAGCAGCGGACTAGCGGGAGTGCAGTTCTTC
NA	NA	12	TRBV30	TRBJ1-1	CAWNTGTAGAFF	TGTGCCTGGAACACCGGGACCGCGGGGGCTTTCTTT
NA	TRBD2	15	TRBV9	TRBJ2-5	CASSVGETSWETQYF	TGTGCCAGCAGCGTAGGCGAGACTAGCTGGGAGACCCAGTACTTC
NA	NA	12	TRBV7-8	TRBJ2-2	CASRLPTGELFF	TGTGCCAGCAGACTTCCCACCGGGGAGCTGTTTTTT
NA	TRBD2	13	TRBV5-8	TRBJ2-3	CASNGRETDTQYF	TGTGCCAGCAACGGGAGGGAGACAGATACGCAGTATTTT
NA	TRBD1	14	TRBV19	TRBJ2-4	CASAGTGGKNIQYF	TGTGCCAGTGCGGGGACAGGGGGGAAAAACATTCAGTACTTC
NA	NA	15	TRBV6-5	TRBJ1-1	CASSYLRREGSEAFF	TGTGCCAGCAGTTATCTCCGCAGGGAGGGAAGTGAAGCTTTCTTT
NA	TRBD1	13	TRBV18	TRBJ1-1	CASSPTGETEAFF	TGTGCCAGCTCACCCACAGGGGAGACTGAAGCTTTCTTT
once	TRBD1	15	TRBV24-1	TRBJ1-1	CATSESQGARTEAFF	TGTGCCACCAGTGAATCACAGGGGGCGCGCACTGAAGCTTTCTTT
NA	NA	13	TRBV5-1	TRBJ1-1	CASSLQGNTEAFF	TGCGCCAGCAGCTTACAGGGGAACACTGAAGCTTTCTTT
NA	TRBD2	12	TRBV7-2	TRBJ2-1	CASSTSSGRKFF	TGTGCCAGCAGTACCTCGAGCGGGAGGAAGTTCTTC
many	NA	13	TRBV27	TRBJ2-2	CASSSTSSGELFF	TGTGCCAGCAGTTCGACTAGTTCCGGGGAGCTGTTTTTT
NA	NA	13	TRBV2	TRBJ1-2	CASSEQGGYGYTF	TGTGCCAGCAGTGAACAGGGCGGCTATGGCTACACCTTC
few	TRBD1	15	TRBV4-1	TRBJ1-5	CASSQGQGADQPQHF	TGCGCCAGCAGCCAAGGACAGGGGGCAGATCAGCCCCAGCATTTT
once	NA	16	TRBV11-2	TRBJ1-3	CASSQGHRTSGNTIYF	TGTGCCAGCAGCCAGGGACATCGGACGTCTGGAAACACCATATATTTT
NA	TRBD1	17	TRBV5-1	TRBJ2-7	CASSFGQGAPPSWEQYF	TGCGCCAGCAGCTTCGGACAGGGGGCTCCCCCCAGTTGGGAGCAGTACTTC
once	TRBD2	15	TRBV29-1	TRBJ2-1	CSVKSGRAPNNEQFF	TGCAGCGTTAAAAGCGGGAGGGCCCCAAACAATGAGCAGTTCTTC
once	TRBD1	13	TRBV12-3/TRBV12-4	TRBJ2-3	CASRPQGTDTQYF	TGTGCCAGCAGACCACAGGGGACAGATACGCAGTATTTT
NA	TRBD2	16	TRBV13	TRBJ2-3	CASSKGTSGATDTQYF	TGTGCCAGCTCGAAGGGGACTAGCGGGGCCACAGATACGCAGTATTTT
NA	NA	15	TRBV24-1	TRBJ2-3	CATSVLEGGTDTQYF	TGTGCCACCAGTGTCTTGGAGGGTGGCACAGATACGCAGTATTTT
NA	TRBD2	15	TRBV5-1	TRBJ2-3	CASSRLAGDRDTQYF	TGCGCCAGCAGCCGACTAGCGGGAGACCGAGATACGCAGTATTTT
once	TRBD2	15	TRBV6-4	TRBJ2-1	CANSECAGGIDEQFF	TGTGCCAATAGCGAGTGTGCGGGAGGTATCGATGAGCAGTTCTTC
few	NA	13	TRBV12-3/TRBV12-4	TRBJ1-5	CASSRSQGSAQHF	TGTGCCAGCAGTAGATCCCAGGGTTCAGCCCAGCATTTT
NA	NA	13	TRBV2	TRBJ1-1	CASILGLNTEAFF	TGTGCCAGCATCCTTGGCTTGAACACTGAAGCTTTCTTT
NA	TRBD1	13	TRBV19	TRBJ2-5	CASAQGARETQYF	TGTGCCAGTGCACAGGGGGCGCGGGAGACCCAGTACTTC
NA	TRBD2	13	TRBV18	TRBJ2-1	CASSPWTSDEQFF	TGTGCCAGCTCACCTTGGACTAGCGATGAGCAGTTCTTC
NA	NA	16	TRBV5-5	TRBJ2-3	CASSLAVVTSTDTQYF	TGTGCCAGCAGCTTGGCTGTCGTAACTAGCACAGATACGCAGTATTTT
once	NA	14	TRBV13	TRBJ2-1	CASSDRTDYNEQFF	TGTGCCAGCAGCGACCGGACAGACTACAATGAGCAGTTCTTC
NA	TRBD1	15	TRBV7-9	TRBJ1-2	CASSSGTGANYGYTF	TGTGCCAGCAGCTCCGGGACAGGGGCTAACTATGGCTACACCTTC
once	NA	13	TRBV6-1	TRBJ2-3	CASTLPTTDTQYF	TGTGCCAGCACCCTCCCTACCACAGATACGCAGTATTTT
NA	NA	16	TRBV18	TRBJ2-2	CASSRTGTQNTGELFF	TGTGCCAGCTCTCGGACCGGGACACAGAACACCGGGGAGCTGTTTTTT
NA	TRBD2	15	TRBV11-2	TRBJ2-7	CASSYVGAGTYEQYF	TGTGCCAGCAGCTATGTAGGAGCGGGAACCTACGAGCAGTACTTC
NA	TRBD2	14	TRBV5-1	TRBJ2-7	CASSFSSGSYEQYF	TGCGCCAGCAGCTTCTCTAGCGGGAGCTACGAGCAGTACTTC
NA	NA	16	TRBV5-6	TRBJ1-2	CASSPRTQGRGYGYTF	TGTGCCAGCAGCCCGAGGACACAGGGTCGAGGCTATGGCTACACCTTC
NA	TRBD1	14	TRBV18	TRBJ2-7	CASSPPPGGYEQYF	TGTGCCAGCTCACCACCTCCAGGGGGCTACGAGCAGTACTTC
NA	NA	16	TRBV18	TRBJ2-4	CASSPEDDGAKNIQYF	TGTGCCAGCTCACCGGAGGACGACGGGGCCAAAAACATTCAGTACTTC
NA	NA	15	TRBV5-6	TRBJ1-1	CASSLAPRDNTEAFF	TGTGCCAGCAGCTTGGCCCCGCGGGATAACACTGAAGCTTTCTTT
NA	NA	14	TRBV20-1	TRBJ2-7	CSASTLTGSHEQYF	TGCAGTGCTAGTACCCTAACAGGATCGCACGAGCAGTACTTC
NA	NA	13	TRBV7-8	TRBJ2-5	CASSFQGGKTQYF	TGTGCCAGCAGCTTTCAGGGCGGGAAGACCCAGTACTTC